These T cell receptor beta chains were read from a single sample in a study of cytomegalovirus exposure and HLA in healthy donors. Method: immunoSEQ multiplex PCR; TCRdb's copy keeps in-frame clones and lacks some. The sample lists under 250,000 clones, 70% to 85% seen once, with 4% to 4.5% in the top ten. The sample taken for sequencing was PBMCs. All receptors come from a woman aged 25 to 39 in good health and CMV-seropositive. Both conserved end residues are part of each CDR3. Each record gives: D gene, J gene, V gene, clone size, CDR3 protein, CDR3 DNA. D genes are given only for firm matches. Expanded clones are given a class, and other clones once, few, many or no size at all.

>.|TRBJ2-4|TRBV5-4|.
CATRQAKAKNIQYF
TGTGCCACAAGACAGGCGAAAGCCAAAAACATTCAGTACTTC
>.|TRBJ1-1|TRBV5-1|.
CASSSRGGLMNTEAFF
TGCGCCAGCAGCTCAAGGGGGGGTCTTATGAACACTGAAGCTTTCTTT
>TRBD2|TRBJ2-5|TRBV15|.
CATSRSRQPREAQYF
TGTGCCACCAGCAGATCTAGACAGCCGCGGGAGGCCCAGTACTTC
>.|TRBJ2-1|TRBV11-3|few
CASSSLNEQFF
TGTGCCAGCAGCTCACTAAATGAGCAGTTCTTC
>TRBD2|TRBJ2-7|TRBV10-2|.
CASRVSGSSYEQYF
TGCGCCAGCAGAGTTAGCGGGAGTTCCTACGAGCAGTACTTC
>.|TRBJ2-7|TRBV27|.
CASSLYEVGYEQYF
TGTGCCAGCAGTTTATATGAGGTGGGCTACGAGCAGTACTTC
>.|TRBJ2-7|TRBV7-9|few
CASSLALAGPREQYF
TGTGCCAGCAGCTTAGCTCTAGCCGGACCCCGGGAGCAGTACTTC
>TRBD1|TRBJ2-7|TRBV4-1|.
CASSQGPGQPYEQYF
TGCGCCAGCAGCCAGGGTCCGGGACAGCCCTACGAGCAGTACTTC
>TRBD1|TRBJ1-1|TRBV5-4|once
CASSGQGAGTEAFF
TGTGCCAGCAGCGGACAGGGGGCCGGAACTGAAGCTTTCTTT
>.|TRBJ2-1|TRBV13|few
CASSLGSDYNEQFF
TGTGCCAGCAGCTTAGGTAGCGATTACAATGAGCAGTTCTTC
>.|TRBJ2-7|TRBV6-5|.
CASSGGTVTYEQYF
TGTGCCAGCAGTGGCGGGACAGTTACCTACGAGCAGTACTTC
>TRBD2|TRBJ2-1|TRBV7-2|.
CASSFRGGPVNEQFF
TGTGCCAGCAGCTTTCGGGGGGGGCCGGTGAATGAGCAGTTCTTC
>.|TRBJ1-5|TRBV6-6|.
CASSRTVSNQPQHF
TGTGCCAGCAGTAGGACAGTTAGCAATCAGCCCCAGCATTTT
>.|TRBJ1-2|TRBV20-1|.
CSAPGNYGYTF
TGCAGTGCCCCAGGGAACTATGGCTACACCTTC
>.|TRBJ2-7|TRBV30|.
CAYRETYEQYF
TGTGCCTACAGGGAGACTTACGAGCAGTACTTC
>TRBD2|TRBJ2-1|TRBV5-5|.
CASSLGLGLAGIYNEQFF
TGTGCCAGCAGCTTGGGCCTCGGACTAGCGGGCATCTACAATGAGCAGTTCTTC
>TRBD1|TRBJ2-4|TRBV30|.
CAWSPDRGNIQYF
TGTGCCTGGAGTCCGGACAGGGGCAACATTCAGTACTTC
>TRBD1|TRBJ2-7|TRBV10-3|.
CAISDSAGGHEQYF
TGTGCCATCAGTGATTCGGCAGGGGGCCACGAGCAGTACTTC
>TRBD1|TRBJ1-5|TRBV7-2|.
CASSLASRGSNQPQHF
TGTGCCAGCAGCTTAGCTTCCAGGGGGAGCAATCAGCCCCAGCATTTT
>.|TRBJ1-1|TRBV4-2|few
CASSQERGAVRGLEAFF
TGTGCCAGCAGCCAAGAACGGGGGGCCGTGCGGGGACTTGAAGCTTTCTTT
>.|TRBJ2-4|TRBV4-3|.
CASSLTVQNIQYF
TGCGCCAGCAGCCTTACCGTTCAGAACATTCAGTACTTC
>TRBD2|TRBJ2-7|TRBV11-3|.
CASSLGAGGGYEQYF
TGTGCCAGCAGCTTAGGGGCGGGAGGGGGCTACGAGCAGTACTTC
>.|TRBJ1-1|TRBV5-6|.
CASTPEGDTEAFF
TGTGCCAGCACCCCTGAGGGGGACACTGAAGCTTTCTTT
>TRBD1|TRBJ2-7|TRBV27|.
CASSLSGTGLGYEQYF
TGTGCCAGCAGTTTATCGGGGACAGGTTTGGGCTACGAGCAGTACTTC
>.|TRBJ2-7|TRBV6-6|.
CASSAGTLPYEQYF
TGTGCCAGCAGTGCCGGGACATTGCCCTACGAGCAGTACTTC
>TRBD2|TRBJ2-1|TRBV7-9|.
CASSPRTSGVYNEQFF
TGTGCCAGCAGCCCGCGGACTAGCGGGGTCTACAATGAGCAGTTCTTC
>TRBD2|TRBJ2-1|TRBV27|once
CASSSLLAGVGNEQFF
TGTGCCAGCAGTTCACTTCTAGCGGGAGTAGGTAATGAGCAGTTCTTC
>.|TRBJ2-7|TRBV7-2|.
CASSSLGRQGHEQYF
TGTGCCAGCAGCTCCTTGGGCCGGCAGGGCCACGAGCAGTACTTC
>.|TRBJ2-4|TRBV21-1|.
CASSKGAIKSGKNIQYF
TGTGCCAGCAGCAAAGGGGCCATTAAAAGCGGCAAAAACATTCAGTACTTC
>TRBD1|TRBJ2-7|TRBV4-3|.
CASSPGTGGYEQYF
TGCGCCAGCAGCCCTGGTACAGGGGGCTACGAGCAGTACTTC
>TRBD2|TRBJ2-1|TRBV29-1|.
CSVEGLAGVEQFF
TGCAGCGTTGAGGGACTAGCGGGAGTTGAGCAGTTCTTC
>.|TRBJ1-1|TRBV4-1|.
CASSLLQGGVMNTEAFF
TGCGCCAGCAGTCTACTACAGGGAGGGGTTATGAACACTGAAGCTTTCTTT
>TRBD2|TRBJ2-4|TRBV4-2|.
CASSQDLLAGRGIQYF
TGTGCCAGCAGCCAAGACCTACTAGCGGGGCGCGGCATTCAGTACTTC
>.|TRBJ1-2|TRBV4-3|.
CASSQTGTMTYGYTF
TGCGCCAGCAGCCAGACAGGAACTATGACTTATGGCTACACCTTC
>TRBD2|TRBJ2-1|TRBV7-9|.
CASSPAASGRTEQFF
TGTGCCAGCAGCCCCGCGGCTAGCGGAAGGACTGAGCAGTTCTTC
>.|TRBJ1-2|TRBV27|.
CASSLFSPDSSRSDGYTF
TGTGCCAGCAGTTTATTCTCCCCCGACAGTTCGCGGAGCGATGGCTACACCTTC
>.|TRBJ2-1|TRBV27|.
CASSLTSSGPYNEQFF
TGTGCCAGCAGTTTAACGAGTAGCGGTCCCTACAATGAGCAGTTCTTC
>.|TRBJ1-1|TRBV6-1|few
CASSETAAANTEAFF
TGTGCCAGCAGTGAAACAGCAGCGGCGAACACTGAAGCTTTCTTT
>TRBD1|TRBJ1-1|TRBV7-6|.
CASSSGQGAPEAFF
TGTGCCAGCAGCTCGGGACAGGGGGCGCCTGAAGCTTTCTTT
>TRBD1|TRBJ1-2|TRBV7-9|.
CASSFHPDRGLPRGYGYTF
TGTGCCAGCAGCTTCCACCCAGACAGGGGGCTCCCCCGGGGCTATGGCTACACCTTC
>.|TRBJ2-1|TRBV7-2|.
CASSPTRDSYNEQFF
TGTGCCAGCAGCCCCACCCGGGACTCCTACAATGAGCAGTTCTTC